Below are 30 T cell receptor beta chains sequenced from a single sample in a study of tumour-infiltrating T cells in Burkitt lymphoma. Sequencing used immunoSEQ multiplex PCR; TCRdb keeps in-frame clones, though not all of them. Of about 16,000 clones listed, about 80% are singletons. Sequencing was carried out using tumor tissue. The source is a human donor with diffuse large B-cell lymphoma.

The chain carries TRBV28 and TRBJ2-7; 10 nucleotides line up with TRBD1. The CDR3 runs to 14 residues. With V trimmed by 7 bases and J by 5 bases, 8 bases remained unmatched. Germline loops: CDR1 MDHEN, CDR2 SYDVKM. The CDR3 here is CASTETGGQDEQYF. CDR3 nucleotide sequence: TGTGCCAGCACCGAGACAGGGGGCCAAGACGAGCAGTACTTC.

This chain links TRBV14 with TRBJ2-7, with D hard to call. V lost 1 base and J lost 1, with 2 bases in between. Germline V lookup: CDR1 SGHDN, CDR2 FVKESK. This CDR3 comprises 12 residues. For the CDR3, the DNA is TGTGCCAGCAGCCAAGGGTCCTACGAGCAGTACTTC. Its translation is CASSQGSYEQYF.

The chain combines TRBV5-1 with TRBJ2-1; D gene ambiguous. Germline-derived CDR1 and CDR2 are SGHRS and YFSETQ. The CDR3 runs to 11 residues. Trimming cost V 2 bases and J 3 bases, with 0 bases left between them. CDR3 nucleotide sequence: TGCGCCAGCAGCTTCTACAATGAGCAGTTCTTC. Its protein is CASSFYNEQFF. The entire variable domain, with the rest obtained from reference TRBV5-1 and TRBJ2-1, is as follows: KAGVTQTPRYLIKTRGQQVTLSCSPISGHRSVSWYQQTPGQGLQFLFEYFSETQRNKGNFPGRFSGRQFSNSRSEMNVSTLELGDSALYLCASSFYNEQFFGPGTRLTVL.

The chain has TRBV27 and TRBJ1-2; 7 bases line up with TRBD1. The CDR3 is 14 residues long. V lost 0 bases and J lost 7; bases outside the gene matches: 5. The germline CDR1 and CDR2 sequences are MNHEY and SMNVEV (reference sequence). CDR3: CASSLSETGSGYTF. The DNA for the CDR3 is TGTGCCAGCAGTTTATCGGAGACAGGGAGTGGCTACACCTTC.

V and J are TRBV5-6 and TRBJ1-5, with D unclear. Trimming pared 0 bases from V and 3 bases from J, leaving 7 bases between. This CDR3 spans 14 amino acids. Germline V CDR1 and CDR2: SGHDT, YYEEEE. The DNA for the CDR3 is TGTGCCAGCAGCTTGGCCAACTTCAATCAGCCCCAGCATTTT. The encoded protein is CASSLANFNQPQHF.

V usage is TRBV29-1 and J usage is TRBJ1-2; D gene unclear. Germline V gives CDR1 SQVTM, CDR2 ANQGSEA. V was trimmed by 0 bases and J by 8 bases, leaving 10 bases between them. CDR3 length equals 12 residues. CDR3 loop: CSVEETYRGYTF. Written as DNA, the CDR3 is TGCAGCGTTGAAGAAACATATAGGGGCTACACCTTC.

The chain links TRBV5-6 to TRBJ2-5, with 12 bases lining up with TRBD2. The J segment lost 1 base and the V segment lost 4 bases, leaving 2 bases of the junction unmatched. The CDR3 sequence is 15 residues long. Per the germline V gene, CDR1 is SGHDT and CDR2 is YYEEEE. The CDR3 loop is CASSRTSGTQETQYF. DNA for the CDR3: TGTGCCAGCAGCCGGACTAGCGGGACCCAAGAGACCCAGTACTTC.

The gene calls are TRBV2 and TRBJ1-6; the D gene is possibly TRBD1 (5 bases). Germline V gene lookup returns CDR1 SNHLY and CDR2 FYNNEI. The CDR3 consists of 14 residues. With 5 bases removed from V and 10 bases from J, the gap between germline ends came to 15 bases. CDR3: CASSPSGRRSPLHF. CDR3 coding DNA: TGTGCCAGCAGTCCCTCGGGACGGAGATCACCCCTCCACTTT.

The chain couples TRBV4-2 to TRBJ1-5; tentative D call: TRBD1 (6 bases). The CDR3 totals 14 residues. The germline gives CDR1 LGHNA, CDR2 YNFKEQ. Trimming pared 4 bases from V and 1 base from J, leaving 8 bases between. CDR3 sequence (DNA): TGTGCCAGCAGCCCAGACAGGAGCAATCAGCCCCAGCATTTT. It specifies CASSPDRSNQPQHF.

The genes are TRBV19 and TRBJ1-5; tentative D call: TRBD1 (6 bases). The V gene's germline CDR1 is LNHDA and CDR2 SQIVND (reference sequence). V shed 10 bases and J shed 3 bases, with 10 bases lying between them. The CDR3 extends over 12 amino acids. CDR3 nucleotide sequence: TGTGCCACAAGACAGGACAATCAGCCCCAGCATTTT. It encodes CATRQDNQPQHF.

This clone was seen only a few times. The rearrangement links TRBV5-4 to TRBJ1-1; no firm D call. This CDR3 region has 12 residues. V gave up 2 bases and J gave up 0 bases, with 2 bases separating them. The germline V gene encodes CDR1 SGHNT and CDR2 YYREEE (reference sequence). CDR3 residues: CASSFLNTEAFF. DNA for the CDR3: TGTGCCAGCAGCTTTTTGAACACTGAAGCTTTCTTT.

The chain uses TRBV5-1 and TRBJ2-7, with a weak D call TRBD1 (5 bases). The germline V gene encodes CDR1 SGHRS and CDR2 YFSETQ. V was pared by 0 bases and J by 4 bases, with 17 bases between. The length of the CDR3 is 16 residues. The CDR3 DNA reads as TGCGCCAGCAGCTTGGGGATGGGGCAGGTAATGTACGAGCAGTACTTC. Residues: CASSLGMGQVMYEQYF.

The chain recombines TRBV19 with TRBJ1-5; D is unclear. V lost 7 bases, J lost 3 bases, and 10 bases lay in between. Germline V lookup: CDR1 LNHDA, CDR2 SQIVND (reference sequence). The length of the CDR3 is 13 residues. The CDR3 loop is CASMDGYNQPQHF. The CDR3 DNA sequence: TGTGCCAGTATGGACGGCTACAATCAGCCCCAGCATTTT.

This clone was counted a single time. The rearrangement uses TRBV2 and TRBJ1-1, with D tentatively TRBD1 (5 bases). Trimming shortened V by 3 bases and J by 0 bases, and 20 bases separated the two germline ends. The CDR3 length is 18 residues. CDR1 SNHLY and CDR2 FYNNEI come from the germline V gene. CDR3 DNA: TGTGCCAGCAGTGACTTATTCGGTGGGGGACGTCTGAACACTGAAGCTTTCTTT. Translated: CASSDLFGGGRLNTEAFF.

This clone was observed once. CDR3 amino acids: CASRAYRDEQFF. CDR3 nucleotides: TGTGCCAGCAGAGCCTACCGGGACGAGCAGTTCTTC. The chain joins TRBV2 to TRBJ2-1, with D perhaps given as TRBD1 or TRBD2 (5 bases each). Germline-derived CDR1 and CDR2 are SNHLY and FYNNEI. The CDR3 is made up of 12 amino acids. Trimming cost V 6 bases and J 10 bases, with 13 bases left between them.

This clone occurred once. V is TRBV10-3 and J is TRBJ1-2; weak D call: TRBD1 (6 bases). CDR1 is ENHRY, CDR2 SYGVKD, per germline. Trimming removed 6 bases at V and 8 bases at J, with 13 bases between. The CDR3 contains 12 residues. The CDR3 region has the DNA TGTGCCATCAGGCCACAGGGACAAGGCTACACCTTC. Residues: CAIRPQGQGYTF.

This clone was seen a single time. The DNA of the CDR3 is TGCAGCGTTGAAGTGGGGCGGGGCCCGAACACTGAAGCTTTCTTT. This sequence encodes CSVEVGRGPNTEAFF. The V gene is TRBV29-1, the J gene TRBJ1-1; tentatively, D is TRBD1 (5 bases). Per germline, CDR1 SQVTM and CDR2 ANQGSEA. The V end was cut by 1 base, the J end by 1 base, with 13 bases between. This CDR3 is built from 15 residues.

This rearrangement joins TRBV14 to TRBJ1-2; TRBD1 agrees at 7 bases. J was trimmed by 3 bases and V by 2 bases; bases with no gene match: 3. The germline V gene has CDR1 SGHDN and CDR2 FVKESK. This CDR3 region has 14 residues. CDR3 DNA sequence: TGTGCCAGCAGCCAAACAGGGGCGGACTATGGCTACACCTTC. Its protein product is CASSQTGADYGYTF. The full variable domain, rest sourced from reference TRBV14 and TRBJ1-2, is EAGVTQFPSHSVIEKGQTVTLRCDPISGHDNLYWYRRVMGKEIKFLLHFVKESKQDESGMPNNRFLAERTGGTYSTLKVQPAELEDSGVYFCASSQTGADYGYTFGSGTRLTVV.

This clone was detected once. This chain joins TRBV13 and TRBJ2-1; D may be TRBD2 (5 bases). Trimming pared 0 bases from V and 6 bases from J, leaving 18 bases between. The CDR3 spans 17 residues. Germline assignment: CDR1 PRHDT and CDR2 FYEKMQ (reference sequence). The CDR3 reads CASSLGVGLAYSNEQFF. CDR3 bases: TGTGCCAGCAGCTTAGGCGTAGGGCTAGCCTATTCCAATGAGCAGTTCTTC.

The chain uses TRBV6-5 and TRBJ2-1, with D maybe TRBD2 (7 bases). The CDR3 is 15 residues long. CDR1 is MNHEY and CDR2 is SVGAGI in the germline V gene. The germline V and J ends were trimmed by 3 bases and 3 bases, with 12 bases remaining between them. The CDR3 DNA reads as TGTGCCAGCAGTTATAAGGGGGGGATCTACAATGAGCAGTTCTTC. Translation: CASSYKGGIYNEQFF.

The chain joins TRBV6-5 to TRBJ2-1, with 10 bases lining up with TRBD1. V lost 8 bases and J lost 5; bases outside the gene matches: 6. This CDR3 has 14 amino acids. CDR1 and CDR2 from the germline V gene are MNHEY and SVGAGI. The CDR3 DNA follows: TGTGCCAGCGCAAGACAGGGGGCGCACAATGAGCAGTTCTTC. Translated, it gives CASARQGAHNEQFF.

This clone was picked up one time. The chain employs TRBV29-1 and TRBJ2-2; unclear D gene. The V end lost 3 bases, the J end lost 6 bases, and 11 bases lay between the germline ends. This CDR3 has 13 amino acids. CDR1 is SQVTM, CDR2 ANQGSEA, per germline. CDR3 sequence: CSVETGRAGELFF. For the CDR3, the DNA is TGCAGCGTTGAGACTGGGCGCGCCGGGGAGCTGTTTTTT.

The CDR3, as DNA: TGTGCCAGCGGAACGGCAGGGCCCACTGAAGCTTTCTTT. Amino acids: CASGTAGPTEAFF. The chain links TRBV5-5 to TRBJ1-1, with a tentative D call TRBD1 (5 bases). V gave up 7 bases and J gave up 4 bases, with 14 bases separating them. Germline V gives CDR1 SGHKS, CDR2 YYEKEE (reference sequence). This CDR3 spans 13 amino acids.

The J gene is TRBJ1-2, the V gene TRBV4-1; no clear D. CDR3 length equals 13 residues. Trimming took 1 base from V and 8 from J, leaving 11 bases between them. From germline, CDR1 is MGHRA and CDR2 YSYEKL. CDR3 in amino acids: CASSQAPVTGYTF. CDR3 DNA: TGCGCCAGCAGCCAAGCCCCCGTGACGGGCTACACCTTC.

This chain connects TRBV18 to TRBJ2-7; D unresolved. This CDR3 has 10 amino acids. CDR1 and CDR2 (germline): KGHSH, LQKENI. Trimming removed 6 bases at V and 7 bases at J, with 7 bases between. The CDR3 here is CASSATEQYF. As DNA, the CDR3 is TGTGCCAGCTCCGCGACGGAGCAGTACTTC.

This chain uses TRBV6-5 with TRBJ2-1; 8 bases are a match to TRBD2. CDR3 length: 14 residues. From germline, CDR1 is MNHEY and CDR2 SVGAGI. The junction had 11 bases not matched to a gene; V was cut back by 6 bases and J by 10 bases. The CDR3 spells CASRAGLGSGEQFF. Here the CDR3 DNA reads TGTGCCAGCAGGGCGGGACTAGGTTCAGGAGAGCAGTTCTTC.

The chain employs TRBV9 and TRBJ2-3, with TRBD2 identical over 8 bases. Germline lookup yields CDR1 SGDLS and CDR2 YYNGEE. This CDR3 spans 15 amino acids. Germline trimming cut 4 bases from V and 4 bases from J; bases unmatched to any gene: 8. This CDR3 reads CASSSYSGGPDTQYF. The CDR3 DNA follows: TGTGCCAGCAGCTCCTATTCGGGAGGGCCAGATACGCAGTATTTT.

The chain combines TRBV2 with TRBJ2-5; 7 nucleotides align to TRBD1. CDR3 size: 13 residues. Germline CDR1 reads SNHLY; CDR2 reads FYNNEI. Trimming removed 6 bases from V and 3 bases from J; junction bases left unmatched: 4. CDR3 sequence (DNA): TGTGCCAGCAGAGGGGACAGTGAAGAGACCCAGTACTTC. Protein: CASRGDSEETQYF.

V is TRBV6-5 and J is TRBJ2-2; D remains unclear. V lost 4 bases and J lost 0, with 6 bases in between. Germline CDR1 is MNHEY and CDR2 is SVGAGI. This CDR3 contains 14 residues. The CDR3 here is CASSSRPNTGELFF. CDR3 coding DNA: TGTGCCAGCAGTTCCAGACCGAACACCGGGGAGCTGTTTTTT.

V usage is TRBV19 and J usage is TRBJ1-5; D is undetermined. V was clipped by 1 base and J by 3 bases, with 4 bases between them. CDR1 is LNHDA, CDR2 SQIVND, per germline (reference sequence). The CDR3 consists of 13 residues. The CDR3 region is CASSIAANQPQHF. The CDR3 DNA follows: TGTGCCAGTAGTATAGCGGCCAATCAGCCCCAGCATTTT. The full variable domain, completed using reference TRBV19 and TRBJ1-5, is DGGITQSPKYLFRKEGQNVTLSCEQNLNHDAMYWYRQDPGQGLRLIYYSQIVNDFQKGDIAEGYSVSREKKESFPLTVTSAQKNPTAFYLCASSIAANQPQHFGDGTRLSIL.